The clone carrying this TCR beta chain was seen many times. Its specificity is not known. The data derive from a study of early T cells in non-severe SARS-CoV-2 infection. Each CDR3 protein is one row after TCRdb ran MiXCR on the 5' RACE reads. The sample lists around 98,000 distinct CDR3 sequences, 11% occurring once. The CDR3 totals 15 residues. Trimming removed 4 bases from V and 4 bases from J, with 16 bases in between. Germline V CDR1 and CDR2: MNHEY, SMNVEV (reference sequence). Study findings and constraints: The VDJdb matching leaned toward anti-spike CD8 responses and overlooked private and CD4 specificities.

The chain is built from TRBV27 and TRBJ1-2, with D tentatively TRBD1 (6 bases). This TCR came from an adult who was a healthcare worker with PCR-confirmed SARS-CoV-2 infection or an uninfected control (not recorded which). The sequencing input was whole blood. CDR3 sequence reads: CASSSTLRGAYGYTF. The CDR3 nucleotides are TGTGCCAGCAGTTCCACCTTGAGGGGGGCCTATGGCTACACCTTC.